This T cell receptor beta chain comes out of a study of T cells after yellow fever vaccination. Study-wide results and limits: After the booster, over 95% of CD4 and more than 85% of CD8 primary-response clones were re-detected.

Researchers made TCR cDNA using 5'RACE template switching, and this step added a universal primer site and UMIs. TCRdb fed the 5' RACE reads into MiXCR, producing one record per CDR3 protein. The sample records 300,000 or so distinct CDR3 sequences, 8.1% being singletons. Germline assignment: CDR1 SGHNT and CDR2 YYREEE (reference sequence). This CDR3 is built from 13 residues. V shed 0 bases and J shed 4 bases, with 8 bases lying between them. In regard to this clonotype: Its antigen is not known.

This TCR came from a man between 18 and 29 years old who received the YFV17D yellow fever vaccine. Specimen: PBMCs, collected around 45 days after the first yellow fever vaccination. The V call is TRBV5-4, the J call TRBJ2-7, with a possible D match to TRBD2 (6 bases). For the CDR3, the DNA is TGTGCCAGCAGCTTGGAGGGGACTTACGAGCAGTACGTC. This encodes CASSLEGTYEQYV.